This T cell receptor (beta chain) derives from a study of T cell responses to AZD1222 COVID-19 vaccine. General observations from the study: There were vaccine-associated CD4 TCRs across spike, dominant at 160-218 and 743-854.

Germline V gene data show CDR1 as SGHTA and CDR2 as FQGNSA. Germline trimming cut 5 bases from V and 3 bases from J; bases unmatched to any gene: 9. The CDR3 loop spans 16 amino acids. Concerning this clone: What it binds is unknown.

Profiled with immunoSEQ multiplex PCR; TCRdb holds only in-frame clones, not every one. This table has 100,000 to 130,000 clones, roughly 90% appearing once. The rearrangement uses TRBV7-2 and TRBJ2-7; 11 bases align to TRBD2. The sequence came from an adult who received the AZD1222 COVID-19 vaccine. The sequencing used peripheral blood, collected 28 days after the second AZD1222 dose. The DNA for the CDR3 is TGTGCCAGCAGCCTAAGGACTAGCGGGCTTCGCTACGAGCAGTACTTC. This sequence encodes CASSLRTSGLRYEQYF.